The sequence of this TCR beta chain was determined in a study of T cell responses to AZD1222 COVID-19 vaccine. Study background: Doses given second, at about 4 or about 12 weeks, were pooled.

Trimming took 0 bases from V and 4 from J; bases not matched to a gene: 6. Germline lookup yields CDR1 SGHRS and CDR2 YFSETQ. There are 15 residues in the CDR3. Generated by immunoSEQ multiplex PCR, the TCRdb table keeps only in-frame clones and is missing some. The table has roughly 100,000 clones, roughly 88% seen once. Regarding this clone: What it binds is not known.

Whole-study results and caveats: Per reports, nearly half of all spike-specific TCRs target regions that are unmutated in variants. Spike was spanned by vaccine-associated CD4 TCRs, which were dominant at 160-218 and 743-854. White British ancestry dominated among donors, who included more females, and clonal diversity was possibly underestimated.

V is TRBV5-1 and J is TRBJ1-2; 7 positions match TRBD1. Sample: peripheral blood, taken on day 0 of AZD1222 vaccination. This sequence originates from an adult in good health. For the CDR3, the DNA is TGCGCCAGCAGCTTGGGGGACAGAGGAACCTATGGCTACACCTTC. Translated, it gives CASSLGDRGTYGYTF.